The 3 T cell receptor beta chains given below trace back to one sample, sequenced in a study of T cell changes during pregnancy in multiple sclerosis. Sequencing was performed with immunoSEQ multiplex PCR; in TCRdb, only in-frame clones are kept and a portion is missing. The repertoire holds tens of thousands of clones, with around nine tenths as singletons. This specimen consisted of CD8+ T cells from peripheral blood mononuclear cells, obtained before pregnancy. These receptors were collected from a female donor with multiple sclerosis, enrolled in a pregnancy study.

The rearrangement links TRBV7-8 to TRBJ1-5; TRBD1 might be the D (5 bases). Trimming took off 5 bases at V and 13 bases at J, with 24 bases between the two ends. Germline loops: CDR1 SGHVS, CDR2 FQNEAQ. The CDR3 covers 15 residues. CDR3 loop: CASSAAEGTGPGQHF. CDR3 nucleotide sequence: TGTGCCAGCAGCGCGGCCGAAGGGACTGGCCCAGGTCAGCATTTT.

The chain links TRBV10-2 to TRBJ2-3; 7 bases match TRBD1. After removal of 9 bases from V and 4 bases from J, the junction contained 4 bases not matched to a gene. Per germline, CDR1 WSHSY and CDR2 SAAADI. CDR3 length: 12 amino acids. In DNA form, the CDR3 reads TGCGCCAGTTCAACAGGGGCAGATACGCAGTATTTT. It encodes CASSTGADTQYF.

The rearrangement joins TRBV2 to TRBJ1-5; 7 positions match TRBD1. The CDR3 spans 16 residues. Germline V lookup: CDR1 SNHLY, CDR2 FYNNEI. Losses at the gene ends were 10 bases for V and 5 bases for J; bases not matched to a gene: 17. In nucleotides, the CDR3 is TGTGCCACATCCCCCTTCTCGGGACAGCGAGATCAGCCCCAGCATTTT. Amino acids: CATSPFSGQRDQPQHF.